This entry describes one T cell receptor (beta chain). No antigen is known for it. Method: immunoSEQ multiplex PCR; TCRdb's copy keeps in-frame clones and lacks some. The sample shows some 120,000 clones, about 94% of them seen only once. This sample was taken from a study of siplizumab effects on memory and regulatory T cells. Broader study findings: The study found naive T cells seemingly more diverse than memory cells and seemingly major alloresponse contributors. Versus approximately 29% in controls, the mappable alloreactive CD4+ clones averaged around 69% Treg-derived with siplizumab. Siplizumab significantly reduced alloreactive sequences traceable to unstimulated CD4+ memory cells.

The J segment lost 6 bases and the V segment lost 4 bases, leaving 10 bases of the junction unmatched. Germline V gene lookup returns CDR1 SGHDN and CDR2 FVKESK. The CDR3 has 15 amino acids. The TCR was taken from a human donor in good health. The sequenced sample was non-Treg CD4+ T cells sorted from blood. This chain joins TRBV14 and TRBJ2-3; the match to TRBD2 covers 7 bases. Written as DNA, the CDR3 is TGTGCCAGCAGCCTTACGGGACTACTGAGGGATACGCAGTATTTT. Translation: CASSLTGLLRDTQYF.